The sequence of this TCR beta chain was determined in a study of T cells in Graves' hyperthyroidism and ophthalmopathy. General study findings and limits: A model using 13 V-J features told ophthalmopathy apart from stable hyperthyroidism.

This clonotype appeared many times. Its antigen is unknown. Template material for amplifying TCR beta CDR3 regions consisted of RNA transcripts. The TCR CDR3 first-round RT-PCR relied on the HTBI primer set. TCRdb analysed the multiplex PCR reads with MiXCR anew, one entry per CDR3 protein. The table has 280,000 or so distinct CDR3 sequences, 25% to 30% seen once. Recently diagnosed hyperthyroidism of less than 2 months' duration affected patients aged 18 to 65. Uncontrolled infection, other autoimmune disease, pregnancy or lactation excluded patients. V trimming: 3 bases; J trimming: 10 bases; junction bases outside the gene matches: 9. Looked up from germline, CDR1 is PRHDT and CDR2 is FYEKMQ (reference sequence). This CDR3 contains 14 residues.

Sequencing used blood. The origin of this receptor is a man in his forties with Graves' hyperthyroidism that later progressed to Graves' ophthalmopathy. The genes are TRBV13 and TRBJ1-1; 9 positions match TRBD1. The CDR3 DNA follows: TGTGCCAGCAGCTTCGGTAAAACAGGGGGCGTAGCTTTCTTT. Amino acids: CASSFGKTGGVAFF.